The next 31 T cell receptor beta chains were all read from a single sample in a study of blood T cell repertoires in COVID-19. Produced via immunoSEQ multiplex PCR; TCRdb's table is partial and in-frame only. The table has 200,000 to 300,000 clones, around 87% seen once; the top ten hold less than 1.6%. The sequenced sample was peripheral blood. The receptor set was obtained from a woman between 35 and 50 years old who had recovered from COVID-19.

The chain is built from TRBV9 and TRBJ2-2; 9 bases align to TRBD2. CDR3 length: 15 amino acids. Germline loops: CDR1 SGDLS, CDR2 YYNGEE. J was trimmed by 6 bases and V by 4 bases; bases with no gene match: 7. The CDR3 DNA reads TGTGCCAGCAGCAATCCGGGACTAGCTGCCGGGGAGCTGTTTTTT. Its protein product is CASSNPGLAAGELFF.

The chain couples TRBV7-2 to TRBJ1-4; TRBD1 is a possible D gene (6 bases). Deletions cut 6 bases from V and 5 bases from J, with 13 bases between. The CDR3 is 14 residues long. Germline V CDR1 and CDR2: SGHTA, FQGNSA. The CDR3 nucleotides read TGTGCCAGCAGTTCCGCCGGGACAAATGAAAAACTGTTTTTT. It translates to CASSSAGTNEKLFF.

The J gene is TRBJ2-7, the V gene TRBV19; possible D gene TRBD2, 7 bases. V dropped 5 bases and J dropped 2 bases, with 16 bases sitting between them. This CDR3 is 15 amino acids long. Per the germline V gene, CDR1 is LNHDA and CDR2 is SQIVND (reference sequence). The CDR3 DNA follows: TGTGCCAGTAGTTGGGGGGGCGGGGCCGCCTACGAGCAGTACTTC. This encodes CASSWGGGAAYEQYF.

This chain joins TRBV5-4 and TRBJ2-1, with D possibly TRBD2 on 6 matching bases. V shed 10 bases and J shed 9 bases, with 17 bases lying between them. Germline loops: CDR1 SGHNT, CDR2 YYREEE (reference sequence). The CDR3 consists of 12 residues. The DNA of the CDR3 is TGTGCCGGTAGTCGGGACTTCCTTGAGCAGTTCTTC. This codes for CAGSRDFLEQFF.

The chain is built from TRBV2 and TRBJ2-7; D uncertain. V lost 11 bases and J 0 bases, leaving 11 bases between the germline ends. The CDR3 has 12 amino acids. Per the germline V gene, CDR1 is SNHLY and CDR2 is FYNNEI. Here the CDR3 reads CAEVGTSYEQYF. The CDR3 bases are TGTGCCGAAGTGGGCACCTCCTACGAGCAGTACTTC.

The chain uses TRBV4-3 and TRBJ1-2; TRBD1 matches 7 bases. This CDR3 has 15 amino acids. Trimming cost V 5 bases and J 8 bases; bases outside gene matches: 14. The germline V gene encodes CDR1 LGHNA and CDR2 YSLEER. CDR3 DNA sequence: TGCGCCAGCAGCAACCGACAGGGTAAGGGGTACGGCTACACCTTC. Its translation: CASSNRQGKGYGYTF.

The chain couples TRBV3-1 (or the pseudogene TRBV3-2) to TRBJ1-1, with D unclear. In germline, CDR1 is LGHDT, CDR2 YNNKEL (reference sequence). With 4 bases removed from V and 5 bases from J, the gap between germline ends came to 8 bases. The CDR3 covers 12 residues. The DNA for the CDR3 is TGTGCCAGCAGCCGTTACAAGACTGAAGCTTTCTTT. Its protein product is CASSRYKTEAFF.

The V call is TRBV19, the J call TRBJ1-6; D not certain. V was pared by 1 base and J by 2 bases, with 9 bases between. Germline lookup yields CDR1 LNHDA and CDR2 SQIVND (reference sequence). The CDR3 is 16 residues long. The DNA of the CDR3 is TGTGCCAGTAGTATAGTGACAACAACCTATAATTCACCCCTCCACTTT. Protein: CASSIVTTTYNSPLHF. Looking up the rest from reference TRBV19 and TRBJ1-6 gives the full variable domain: DGGITQSPKYLFRKEGQNVTLSCEQNLNHDAMYWYRQDPGQGLRLIYYSQIVNDFQKGDIAEGYSVSREKKESFPLTVTSAQKNPTAFYLCASSIVTTTYNSPLHFGNGTRLTVT.

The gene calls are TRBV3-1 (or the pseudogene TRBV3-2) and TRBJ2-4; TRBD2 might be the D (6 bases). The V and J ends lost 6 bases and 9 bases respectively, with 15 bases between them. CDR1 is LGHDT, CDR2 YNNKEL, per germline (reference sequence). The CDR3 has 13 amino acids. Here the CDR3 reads CASSPRDWGIQYF. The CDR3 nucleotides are TGTGCCAGCAGTCCCAGGGACTGGGGCATTCAGTACTTC.

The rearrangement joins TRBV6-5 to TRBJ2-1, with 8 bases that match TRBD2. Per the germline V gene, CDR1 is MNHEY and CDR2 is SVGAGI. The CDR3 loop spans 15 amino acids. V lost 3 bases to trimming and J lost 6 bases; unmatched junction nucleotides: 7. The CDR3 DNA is TGTGCCAGCAGTTATGGTACCGGGGGGGTCAATGAGCAGTTCTTC. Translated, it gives CASSYGTGGVNEQFF.

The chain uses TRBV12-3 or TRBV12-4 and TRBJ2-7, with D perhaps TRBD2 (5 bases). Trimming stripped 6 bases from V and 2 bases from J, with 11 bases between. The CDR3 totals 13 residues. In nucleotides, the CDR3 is TGTGCCAGCAGGTCGGGGTCTACCTACGAGCAGTACTTC. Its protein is CASRSGSTYEQYF.

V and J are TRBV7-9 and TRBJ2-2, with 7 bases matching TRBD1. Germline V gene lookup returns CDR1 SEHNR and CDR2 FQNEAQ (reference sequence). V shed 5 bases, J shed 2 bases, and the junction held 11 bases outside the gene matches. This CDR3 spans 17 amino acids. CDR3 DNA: TGTGCCAGCAGCATCGGCCCAGGGGGTGAAAACACCGGGGAGCTGTTTTTT. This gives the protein CASSIGPGGENTGELFF.

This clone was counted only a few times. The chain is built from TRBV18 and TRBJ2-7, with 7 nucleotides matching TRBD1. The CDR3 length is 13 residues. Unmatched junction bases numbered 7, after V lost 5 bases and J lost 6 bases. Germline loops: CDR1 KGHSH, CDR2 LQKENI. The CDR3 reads CASSGRDSLEQYF. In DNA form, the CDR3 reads TGTGCCAGCTCAGGACGGGACAGCCTCGAGCAGTACTTC.

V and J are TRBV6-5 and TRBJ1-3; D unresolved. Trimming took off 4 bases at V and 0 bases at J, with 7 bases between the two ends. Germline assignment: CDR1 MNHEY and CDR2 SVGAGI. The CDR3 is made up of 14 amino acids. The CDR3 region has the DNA TGTGCCAGCAGTTCCGGTGGCTCTGGAAACACCATATATTTT. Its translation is CASSSGGSGNTIYF.

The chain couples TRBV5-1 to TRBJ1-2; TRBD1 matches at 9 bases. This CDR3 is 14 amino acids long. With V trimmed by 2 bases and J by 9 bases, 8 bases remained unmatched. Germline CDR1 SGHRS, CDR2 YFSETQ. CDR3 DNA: TGCGCCAGCAGCTTATCCGGGACAGGGTCACGCTACACCTTC. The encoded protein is CASSLSGTGSRYTF. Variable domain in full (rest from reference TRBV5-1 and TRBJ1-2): KAGVTQTPRYLIKTRGQQVTLSCSPISGHRSVSWYQQTPGQGLQFLFEYFSETQRNKGNFPGRFSGRQFSNSRSEMNVSTLELGDSALYLCASSLSGTGSRYTFGSGTRLTVV.

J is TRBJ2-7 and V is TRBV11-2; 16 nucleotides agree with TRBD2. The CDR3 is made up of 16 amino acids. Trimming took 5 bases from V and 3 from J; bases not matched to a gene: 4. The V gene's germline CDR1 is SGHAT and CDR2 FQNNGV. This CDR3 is CASSQGLAGGIYEQYF. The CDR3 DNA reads TGTGCCAGCAGCCAGGGACTAGCGGGGGGGATCTACGAGCAGTACTTC.

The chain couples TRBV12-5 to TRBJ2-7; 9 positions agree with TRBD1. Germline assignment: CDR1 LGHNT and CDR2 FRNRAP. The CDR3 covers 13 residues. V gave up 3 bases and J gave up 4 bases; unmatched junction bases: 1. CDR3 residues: CASGFGQGYEQYF. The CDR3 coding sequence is TGTGCTAGTGGTTTTGGACAGGGGTACGAGCAGTACTTC.

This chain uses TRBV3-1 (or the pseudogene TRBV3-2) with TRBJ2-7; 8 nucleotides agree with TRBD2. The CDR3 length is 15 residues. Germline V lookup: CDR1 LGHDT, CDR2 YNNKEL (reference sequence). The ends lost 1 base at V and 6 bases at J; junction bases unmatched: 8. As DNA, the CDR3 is TGTGCCAGCAGCCAAGCGGGGGGGCTTAAGGGCGAGCAGTACTTC. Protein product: CASSQAGGLKGEQYF.

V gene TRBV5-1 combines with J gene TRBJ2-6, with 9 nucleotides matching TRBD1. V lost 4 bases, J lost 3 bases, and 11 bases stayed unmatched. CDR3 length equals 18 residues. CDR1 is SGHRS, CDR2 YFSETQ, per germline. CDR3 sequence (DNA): TGCGCCAGCAGCCAGGGACAGGGAATCAGATTTGGGGCCAACGTCCTGACTTTC. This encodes CASSQGQGIRFGANVLTF. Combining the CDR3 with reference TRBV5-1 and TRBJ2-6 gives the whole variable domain KAGVTQTPRYLIKTRGQQVTLSCSPISGHRSVSWYQQTPGQGLQFLFEYFSETQRNKGNFPGRFSGRQFSNSRSEMNVSTLELGDSALYLCASSQGQGIRFGANVLTFGAGSRLTVL.

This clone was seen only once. CDR3 protein: CASSPGTGGKETQYF. The CDR3 coding sequence is TGTGCCAGCAGCCCCGGGACAGGGGGCAAAGAGACCCAGTACTTC. V is TRBV7-3 and J is TRBJ2-5; TRBD1 aligns across 12 bases. Germline CDR1 is SGHTA and CDR2 is FQGTGA. The CDR3 has 15 amino acids. Trimming at V came to 5 bases and at J to 3 bases, leaving 4 bases not matched to a gene.

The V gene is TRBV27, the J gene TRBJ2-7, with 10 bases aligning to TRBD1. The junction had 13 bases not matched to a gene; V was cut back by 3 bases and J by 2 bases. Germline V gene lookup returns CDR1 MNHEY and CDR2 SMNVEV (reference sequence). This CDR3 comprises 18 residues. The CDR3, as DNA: TGTGCCAGCAGTTTTGGGGACAGGGGTAACCCTAACACCTACGAGCAGTACTTC. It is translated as CASSFGDRGNPNTYEQYF.

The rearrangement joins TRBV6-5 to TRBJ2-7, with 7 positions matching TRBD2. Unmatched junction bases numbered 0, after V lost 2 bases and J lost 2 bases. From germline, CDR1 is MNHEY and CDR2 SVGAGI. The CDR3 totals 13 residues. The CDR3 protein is CASSYREAYEQYF. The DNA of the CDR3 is TGTGCCAGCAGTTACCGGGAGGCCTACGAGCAGTACTTC.

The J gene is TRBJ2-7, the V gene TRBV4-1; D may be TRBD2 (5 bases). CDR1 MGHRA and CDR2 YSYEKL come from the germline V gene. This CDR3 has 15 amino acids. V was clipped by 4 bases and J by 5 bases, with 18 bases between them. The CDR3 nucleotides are TGCGCCAGCAGCCCCTCCCGCGAGGGTCGGGACGAGCAGTACTTC. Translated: CASSPSREGRDEQYF.

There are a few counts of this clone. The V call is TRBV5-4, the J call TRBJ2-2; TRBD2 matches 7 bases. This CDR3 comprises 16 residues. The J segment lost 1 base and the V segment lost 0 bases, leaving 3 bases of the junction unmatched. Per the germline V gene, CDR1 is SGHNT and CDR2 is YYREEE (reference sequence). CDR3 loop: CASSLELAENTGELFF. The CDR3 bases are TGTGCCAGCAGCTTGGAGCTAGCGGAGAACACCGGGGAGCTGTTTTTT.

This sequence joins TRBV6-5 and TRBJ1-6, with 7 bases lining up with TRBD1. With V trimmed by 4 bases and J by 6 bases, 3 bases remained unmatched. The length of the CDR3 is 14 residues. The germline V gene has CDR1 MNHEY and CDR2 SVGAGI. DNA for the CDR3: TGTGCCAGCAGTTCTGGGACAGTTAATTCACCCCTCCACTTT. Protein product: CASSSGTVNSPLHF.

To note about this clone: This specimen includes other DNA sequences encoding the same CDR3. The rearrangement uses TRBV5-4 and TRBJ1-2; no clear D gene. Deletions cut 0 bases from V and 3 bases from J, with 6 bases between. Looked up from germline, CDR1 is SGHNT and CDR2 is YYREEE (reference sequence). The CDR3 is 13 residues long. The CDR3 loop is CASSLGQDYGYTF. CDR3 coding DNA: TGTGCCAGCAGCTTGGGCCAGGACTATGGCTACACCTTC.

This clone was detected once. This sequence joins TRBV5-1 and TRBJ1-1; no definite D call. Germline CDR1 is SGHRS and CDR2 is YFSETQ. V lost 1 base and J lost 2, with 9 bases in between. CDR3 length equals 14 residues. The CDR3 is CASSLIGSNTEAFF. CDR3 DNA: TGCGCCAGCAGCTTGATCGGGAGTAACACTGAAGCTTTCTTT.

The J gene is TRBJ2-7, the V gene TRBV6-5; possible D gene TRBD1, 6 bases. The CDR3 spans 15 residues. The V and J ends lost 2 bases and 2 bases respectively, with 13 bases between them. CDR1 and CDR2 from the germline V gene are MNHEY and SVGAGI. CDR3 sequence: CASSYTPGTPYEQYF. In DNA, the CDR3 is TGTGCCAGCAGTTACACCCCCGGGACACCCTACGAGCAGTACTTC.

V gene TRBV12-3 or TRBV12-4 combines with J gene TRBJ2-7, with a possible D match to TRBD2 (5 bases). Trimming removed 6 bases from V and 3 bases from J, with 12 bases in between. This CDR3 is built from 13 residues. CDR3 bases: TGTGCCAGCAGGCCTATAGGGAGCTACGAGCAGTACTTC. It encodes CASRPIGSYEQYF.

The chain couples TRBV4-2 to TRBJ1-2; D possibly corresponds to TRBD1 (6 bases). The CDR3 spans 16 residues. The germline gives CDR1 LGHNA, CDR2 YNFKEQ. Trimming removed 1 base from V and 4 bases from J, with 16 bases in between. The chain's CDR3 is CASSQGEGGQGYGYTF. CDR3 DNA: TGTGCCAGCAGCCAAGGGGAGGGGGGCCAGGGCTATGGCTACACCTTC.

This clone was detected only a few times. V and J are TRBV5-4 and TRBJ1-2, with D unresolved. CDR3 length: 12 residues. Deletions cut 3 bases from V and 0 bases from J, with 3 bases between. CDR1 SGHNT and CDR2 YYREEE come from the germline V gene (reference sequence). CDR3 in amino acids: CASSSTNYGYTF. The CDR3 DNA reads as TGTGCCAGCAGCTCTACTAACTATGGCTACACCTTC.